What follows describes a single T cell receptor (beta chain). This specimen belongs to a study of blood T cell repertoires in COVID-19. Study-wide context: T cells, B-cell-depleted T cells, or PBMCs supplied cDNA or gDNA.

Symptom resolution, clearance, or two negative PCRs marked donors in Cohort 3 as recovered. In the original analysis: Estimation of nucleated cell counts was performed using reference gene primer amplification. The table came from immunoSEQ multiplex PCR; TCRdb's copy has only in-frame clones and leaves some out. V, J and clone size derive from that table, while D and trimming were established from the DNA sequence. This table holds approximately 440,000 clones, 90% found once. The CDR3 sequence is 15 residues long. Per germline, CDR1 MNHNY and CDR2 SVGAGI (reference sequence). V shed 0 bases and J shed 0 bases, with 6 bases lying between them.

V gene TRBV6-6 combines with J gene TRBJ1-3; D gene unclear. The sequenced sample consisted of PBMCs or T cells enriched from blood (not recorded which). The clonotype was recovered from a young man who had recovered from COVID-19. The CDR3 region is CASSYSGSSGNTIYF. The CDR3 DNA follows: TGTGCCAGCAGTTACTCGGGGAGCTCTGGAAACACCATATATTTT.